Included here is one T cell receptor beta chain sequence, with context. Its antigen is unidentified. V lost 4 bases, J lost 0 bases, and 4 bases stayed unmatched. The CDR3 is made up of 16 amino acids. The germline CDR1 and CDR2 sequences are MDHEN and SYDVKM. The data derive from a study of T cell responses to AZD1222 COVID-19 vaccine. Both about-4-week and about-12-week second-dose recipients were combined. Study-wide findings and caveats: Clonal diversity may have been underestimated in mostly white British donors. Repertoires were obtained solely post-peak T cell response.

Profiled with immunoSEQ multiplex PCR; TCRdb holds only in-frame clones, not every one. The table lists approximately 210,000 clones, roughly nine tenths of them singletons. The chain links TRBV28 to TRBJ2-7; TRBD2 aligns across 12 bases. This TCR derives from an adult who received the AZD1222 COVID-19 vaccine. The material sequenced was peripheral blood, taken 28 days after the second AZD1222 dose. CDR3: CASSWLAGGNSYEQYF. The DNA of the CDR3 is TGTGCCAGCAGTTGGCTAGCGGGAGGGAACTCCTACGAGCAGTACTTC.